This TCR beta chain derives from a study of blood T cell repertoires in COVID-19. Turning to the study itself: COVID-19 samples collected from the United States, Italy and Spain covered acute and convalescent phases. Nucleic acid was either cDNA or gDNA, and it came from T cells, B-cell-depleted T cells, or PBMCs.

The CDR3 spans 15 residues. Germline V lookup: CDR1 LNHDA, CDR2 SQIVND (reference sequence). The germline V and J ends were trimmed by 3 bases and 3 bases, with 15 bases remaining between them. As handled by the study authors: The authors estimated nucleated cell counts from reference gene primer amplification. Only in-frame clones appear in the TCRdb table, and some are missing; sequencing was by immunoSEQ multiplex PCR. The V and J calls and clone size are taken from that table; D and trimming were inferred from the DNA. This sample carries some 26,000 clones, around 90% of them seen once, and the ten largest clones take over 15%.

J is TRBJ2-7 and V is TRBV19, with TRBD1 as a possible D gene (6 bases). The sequence was obtained from a human donor in a cohort sampled during active COVID-19. The specimen sequenced was peripheral blood. CDR3 in amino acids: CASSMGLGHHYEQYF. CDR3 nucleotide sequence: TGTGCCAGTAGTATGGGTTTGGGACACCACTACGAGCAGTACTTC.